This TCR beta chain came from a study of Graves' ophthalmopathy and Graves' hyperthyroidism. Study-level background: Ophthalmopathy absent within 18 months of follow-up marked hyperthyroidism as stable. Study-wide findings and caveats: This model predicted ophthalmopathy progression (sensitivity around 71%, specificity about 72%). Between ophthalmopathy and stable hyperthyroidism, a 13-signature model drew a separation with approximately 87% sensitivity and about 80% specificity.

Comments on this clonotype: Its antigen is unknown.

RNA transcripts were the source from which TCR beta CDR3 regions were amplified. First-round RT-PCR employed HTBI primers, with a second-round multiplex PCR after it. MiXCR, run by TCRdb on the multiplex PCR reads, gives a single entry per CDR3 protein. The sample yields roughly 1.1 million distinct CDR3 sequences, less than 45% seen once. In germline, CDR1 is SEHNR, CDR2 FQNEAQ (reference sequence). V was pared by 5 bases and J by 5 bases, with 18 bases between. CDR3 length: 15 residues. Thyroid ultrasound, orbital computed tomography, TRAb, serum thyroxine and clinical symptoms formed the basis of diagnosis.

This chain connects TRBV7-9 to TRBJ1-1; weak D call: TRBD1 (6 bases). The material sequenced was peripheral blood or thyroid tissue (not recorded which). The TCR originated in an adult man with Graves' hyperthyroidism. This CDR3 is CASSRPGARDTEAFF. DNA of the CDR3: TGTGCCAGCAGCAGACCAGGGGCGAGGGATACTGAAGCTTTCTTT.